These T cell receptor beta chains were read from a single sample in a study of T-cell reconstitution after alpha-beta-depleted transplantation in children. TCRdb re-analysed the PCR reads in MiXCR, keeping a single row per CDR3 protein. The table lists over 550,000 distinct CDR3 sequences, about 10% of them singletons. The source material was PBMCs from the stem cell graft donor, sampled from the stem cell graft. The receptor source for this set is a human donor who donated a stem cell graft to a child with acute myeloid leukemia. Both conserved end residues are part of each CDR3. Each record gives: J gene, D gene, V gene, clone size, CDR3 protein, CDR3 DNA. A D gene is named only where the DNA matches it firmly. Part of the rows lack a size; the others show once, few, many or a class for expanded clones.

J: TRBJ2-2; D: NA; V: TRBV29-1; size: NA; CDR3: CSVVRGQSNTGELFF; DNA: TGCAGCGTTGTCAGGGGCCAATCGAACACCGGGGAGCTGTTTTTT
J: TRBJ2-1; D: NA; V: TRBV30; size: many; CDR3: CAWRKVGQFF; DNA: TGTGCCTGGAGGAAGGTAGGGCAGTTCTTC
J: TRBJ2-1; D: NA; V: TRBV5-1; size: many; CDR3: CASSLVGTPGANEQFF; DNA: TGCGCCAGCAGCTTGGTAGGCACACCCGGTGCAAATGAGCAGTTCTTC
J: TRBJ1-1; D: NA; V: TRBV12-3/TRBV12-4; size: many; CDR3: CASSFLRGLNTEAFF; DNA: TGTGCCAGCAGTTTTTTGCGAGGGCTGAACACTGAAGCTTTCTTT
J: TRBJ1-5; D: NA; V: TRBV7-2; size: NA; CDR3: CASSSRGRGEPQHF; DNA: TGTGCCAGCAGCTCCCGGGGGAGGGGAGAGCCCCAGCATTTT
J: TRBJ2-7; D: NA; V: TRBV12-3/TRBV12-4; size: few; CDR3: CASSRQISYEQYF; DNA: TGTGCCAGCAGTCGACAGATCTCCTACGAGCAGTACTTC
J: TRBJ2-1; D: NA; V: TRBV18; size: few; CDR3: CASSPPARKYNEQFF; DNA: TGTGCCAGCTCACCACCGGCGCGGAAGTACAATGAGCAGTTCTTC
J: TRBJ2-3; D: TRBD2; V: TRBV20-1; size: NA; CDR3: CSAFDIAGGTDTQYF; DNA: TGCAGTGCTTTTGATATAGCGGGAGGGACAGATACGCAGTATTTT
J: TRBJ2-7; D: NA; V: TRBV12-3/TRBV12-4; size: NA; CDR3: CASSLGRALTYEQYF; DNA: TGTGCCAGCAGTTTAGGCAGGGCCCTGACCTACGAGCAGTACTTC
J: TRBJ2-1; D: NA; V: TRBV2; size: few; CDR3: CASKGDYNEQFF; DNA: TGTGCCAGCAAGGGCGACTACAATGAGCAGTTCTTC
J: TRBJ2-7; D: NA; V: TRBV24-1; size: NA; CDR3: CATSGAGFGEQYF; DNA: TGTGCCACCAGTGGGGCGGGTTTTGGCGAGCAGTACTTC
J: TRBJ2-7; D: TRBD1; V: TRBV7-8; size: many; CDR3: CASSTRQGNSYEQYF; DNA: TGTGCCAGCAGCACAAGACAGGGGAACTCCTACGAGCAGTACTTC
J: TRBJ1-2; D: NA; V: TRBV4-2; size: many; CDR3: CASSQAREFPNYGYTF; DNA: TGTGCCAGCAGCCAAGCGAGGGAGTTTCCTAACTATGGCTACACCTTC
J: TRBJ2-7; D: NA; V: TRBV6-2/TRBV6-3; size: few; CDR3: CASSYSYRLRYEQYF; DNA: TGTGCCAGCAGTTACTCCTACCGACTGAGGTACGAGCAGTACTTC
J: TRBJ2-1; D: NA; V: TRBV12-3/TRBV12-4; size: NA; CDR3: CASSFFGSDNEQFF; DNA: TGTGCCAGCAGTTTTTTCGGATCTGACAATGAGCAGTTCTTC
J: TRBJ2-7; D: NA; V: TRBV20-1; size: few; CDR3: CSASGLRVYEQYF; DNA: TGCAGTGCTAGTGGGTTACGGGTCTACGAGCAGTACTTC
J: TRBJ2-5; D: NA; V: TRBV7-2; size: many; CDR3: CASSPGSGQETQYF; DNA: TGTGCCAGCAGCCCAGGGTCTGGCCAAGAGACCCAGTACTTC
J: TRBJ2-1; D: TRBD2; V: TRBV10-2; size: many; CDR3: CASSEPGLAGYNEQFF; DNA: TGCGCCAGCAGTGAGCCTGGACTAGCGGGGTACAATGAGCAGTTCTTC
J: TRBJ1-1; D: NA; V: TRBV7-9; size: few; CDR3: CAIRVPVSNTEAFF; DNA: TGTGCCATCAGAGTCCCCGTTAGTAACACTGAAGCTTTCTTT
J: TRBJ1-1; D: NA; V: TRBV5-8; size: many; CDR3: CASSRGDTRTEAFF; DNA: TGTGCCAGCAGCAGGGGGGACACCCGCACTGAAGCTTTCTTT
J: TRBJ1-4; D: NA; V: TRBV6-1; size: many; CDR3: CAGRSVAEKLFF; DNA: TGTGCCGGCCGAAGTGTCGCTGAAAAACTGTTTTTT
J: TRBJ2-2; D: NA; V: TRBV7-8; size: NA; CDR3: CASTLGTNTGELFF; DNA: TGTGCCAGCACCCTCGGAACGAACACCGGGGAGCTGTTTTTT
J: TRBJ2-2; D: TRBD2; V: TRBV6-2/TRBV6-3; size: few; CDR3: CASSWTSGSIGGELFF; DNA: TGTGCCAGCAGTTGGACTAGCGGGAGTATCGGCGGGGAGCTGTTTTTT
J: TRBJ2-1; D: TRBD2; V: TRBV6-4; size: NA; CDR3: CASGTSATHNEQFF; DNA: TGTGCCAGCGGGACTAGCGCGACCCACAATGAGCAGTTCTTC
J: TRBJ2-2; D: NA; V: TRBV7-9; size: many; CDR3: CASSFTETEAGYLFSIGELFF; DNA: TGTGCCAGCAGCTTTACCGAAACGGAGGCAGGGTATCTTTTCAGCATCGGGGAGCTGTTTTTT
J: TRBJ2-3; D: TRBD1; V: TRBV5-1; size: few; CDR3: CASSLETGGADTQYF; DNA: TGCGCCAGCAGCTTGGAGACAGGGGGGGCAGATACGCAGTATTTT
J: TRBJ2-3; D: TRBD2; V: TRBV7-2; size: many; CDR3: CASSRSGTSTDTQYF; DNA: TGTGCCAGCAGCCGAAGCGGGACTAGCACAGATACGCAGTATTTT
J: TRBJ2-2; D: NA; V: TRBV18; size: few; CDR3: CASSPLSRNTGELFF; DNA: TGTGCCAGCTCACCCTTGTCGAGGAACACCGGGGAGCTGTTTTTT
J: TRBJ2-3; D: NA; V: TRBV20-1; size: many; CDR3: CSATPPPARDTQYF; DNA: TGCAGTGCTACGCCGCCGCCGGCCCGAGATACGCAGTATTTT
J: TRBJ2-1; D: TRBD2; V: TRBV4-3; size: NA; CDR3: CASSPRRGLAGPLWEFF; DNA: TGCGCCAGCAGCCCGAGGAGGGGACTAGCGGGTCCCCTATGGGAGTTCTTC
J: TRBJ2-7; D: NA; V: TRBV27; size: many; CDR3: CASSLLGGDYEQYF; DNA: TGTGCCAGCAGTTTATTAGGAGGGGACTACGAGCAGTACTTC
J: TRBJ2-3; D: NA; V: TRBV27; size: NA; CDR3: CASSSGLVAQYF; DNA: TGTGCCAGCAGTTCCGGGTTAGTGGCGCAGTATTTT
J: TRBJ2-5; D: NA; V: TRBV2; size: few; CDR3: CASSERRGYETQYF; DNA: TGTGCCAGCAGTGAAAGGAGGGGTTACGAGACCCAGTACTTC
J: TRBJ1-1; D: NA; V: TRBV20-1; size: few; CDR3: CSAVIARGNTEAFF; DNA: TGCAGTGCCGTTATAGCCAGGGGGAACACTGAAGCTTTCTTT
J: TRBJ2-5; D: TRBD1; V: TRBV20-1; size: NA; CDR3: CSARAPQGAGETQYF; DNA: TGCAGTGCTAGAGCCCCCCAGGGGGCAGGGGAGACCCAGTACTTC
J: TRBJ1-5; D: NA; V: TRBV7-2; size: NA; CDR3: CASSAEGVQPQHF; DNA: TGTGCCAGCAGCGCTGAGGGGGTTCAGCCCCAGCATTTT
J: TRBJ2-3; D: NA; V: TRBV5-1; size: few; CDR3: CASERGASTLTDTQYF; DNA: TGCGCCTCCGAAAGGGGGGCTAGCACCCTCACAGATACGCAGTATTTT
J: TRBJ1-4; D: NA; V: TRBV6-6; size: many; CDR3: CASKYEKLFF; DNA: TGTGCCAGCAAATATGAAAAACTGTTTTTT
J: TRBJ1-5; D: NA; V: TRBV20-1; size: few; CDR3: CSARDRTLGGNQPQHF; DNA: TGCAGTGCTAGAGATAGAACTCTTGGAGGCAATCAGCCCCAGCATTTT
J: TRBJ2-3; D: TRBD1; V: TRBV20-1; size: NA; CDR3: CSAHQTGGADTQYF; DNA: TGCAGTGCTCATCAAACAGGGGGCGCAGATACGCAGTATTTT
J: TRBJ2-7; D: NA; V: TRBV4-2; size: many; CDR3: CASSIRPRGGGLNSYEQYF; DNA: TGTGCCAGCAGCATACGCCCAAGGGGGGGTGGTCTCAATTCCTACGAGCAGTACTTC
J: TRBJ2-1; D: NA; V: TRBV5-6; size: many; CDR3: CASSLELAQGEQFF; DNA: TGTGCCAGCAGCTTGGAGCTAGCGCAAGGTGAGCAGTTCTTC
J: TRBJ2-3; D: NA; V: TRBV10-3; size: many; CDR3: CAISEGPHPTDTQYF; DNA: TGTGCCATCAGTGAGGGACCCCACCCCACAGATACGCAGTATTTT
J: TRBJ1-1; D: NA; V: TRBV5-1; size: many; CDR3: CASSRDGQNTEAFF; DNA: TGCGCCAGCAGCCGGGACGGTCAGAACACTGAAGCTTTCTTT
J: TRBJ1-1; D: NA; V: TRBV30; size: few; CDR3: CAWSPLNTEAFF; DNA: TGTGCCTGGAGTCCGCTGAACACTGAAGCTTTCTTT
J: TRBJ1-4; D: TRBD1; V: TRBV7-2; size: few; CDR3: CASSLGFKGQGQKLFF; DNA: TGTGCCAGCAGCTTAGGATTTAAGGGACAGGGCCAAAAACTGTTTTTT